This TCR beta chain is from a study of blood T cell repertoires in COVID-19. Study context: Nucleic acid was either cDNA or gDNA, and it came from T cells, B-cell-depleted T cells, or PBMCs.

The cohort comprised adults aged about 18 to 100 years residing in approximately 25 US areas. Participants had their cohort set by participant-reported clinical history. This clone appeared a few times. Profiled with immunoSEQ multiplex PCR; TCRdb holds only in-frame clones, not every one. Here the sample spans some 200,000 clones, about nine tenths being singletons. The source material was PBMCs or T cells enriched from blood (not recorded which). The sequence was collected from a man younger than 40 in a cohort exposed to, infected with or recovered from COVID-19 (not recorded which).

The CDR3 DNA follows: TGTGCCAGCAGCTTAGCGACAGGACTAGCGGTTGGCGAGCAGTACTTC. Residues: CASSLATGLAVGEQYF. J is TRBJ2-7 and V is TRBV7-8; 10 bases are shared with TRBD2. Germline V CDR1 and CDR2: SGHVS, FQNEAQ. CDR3 length: 16 residues. V gave up 0 bases and J gave up 6 bases; unmatched junction bases: 8.